This entry lists 27 T cell receptor beta chains sequenced from one sample in a study of cytomegalovirus exposure and HLA in healthy donors. With 60 Vbeta and 13 Jbeta primers, the PCR was carried out. The protocol was immunoSEQ multiplex PCR, while the TCRdb copy is restricted to in-frame clones and leaves out a portion. The profile covers about 160,000 clones, with roughly two thirds appearing a single time and approximately 2.8% taken by the ten largest. Sequencing input: PBMCs. These TCRs come from a woman aged 25 to 39 in good health and CMV-seronegative.

The chain combines TRBV7-2 with TRBJ2-4; TRBD2 matches 7 bases. The CDR3 has 13 residues. Unmatched junction bases numbered 2, after V lost 1 base and J lost 8 bases. Germline CDR1 SGHTA, CDR2 FQGNSA. The DNA of the CDR3 is TGTGCCAGCAGCTTAGGACTAGCCGACATTCAGTACTTC. It codes for CASSLGLADIQYF.

The chain combines TRBV28 with TRBJ2-7; D perhaps matches TRBD2 (6 bases). The V gene lost 3 bases and the J gene lost 3 bases, with 18 bases spanning the gap. CDR3 size: 16 residues. In germline, CDR1 is MDHEN, CDR2 SYDVKM. CDR3 DNA sequence: TGTGCCAGCAGTTTCCAACTGGGGGGAGACCTCTACGAGCAGTACTTC. As protein: CASSFQLGGDLYEQYF.

This clone has just a few counts. This chain uses TRBV6-1 with TRBJ1-5, with a possible D match to TRBD1 (6 bases). V shed 7 bases and J shed 6 bases, with 10 bases lying between them. Germline CDR1 MNHNS, CDR2 SASEGT. The CDR3 runs to 12 residues. The CDR3 region has the DNA TGTGCCAGCAATCCAGGGGTTCAGCCCCAGCATTTT. Translated, it gives CASNPGVQPQHF.

J is TRBJ2-7 and V is TRBV30, with 8 bases fitting TRBD2. This CDR3 has 14 amino acids. Germline V CDR1 and CDR2: GTSNPN, SVGIG (reference sequence). Trimming cost V 0 bases and J 5 bases; bases outside gene matches: 6. This chain's CDR3 is CAWSVNGRADEQYF. The CDR3 nucleotides are TGTGCCTGGAGTGTAAACGGGAGGGCCGACGAGCAGTACTTC. Complete variable domain (other parts from reference TRBV30 and TRBJ2-7): SQTIHQWPATLVQPVGSPLSLECTVEGTSNPNLYWYRQAAGRGLQLLFYSVGIGQISSEVPQNLSASRPQDRQFILSSKKLLLSDSGFYLCAWSVNGRADEQYFGPGTRLTVT.

As concerns this clone: An end of the junction does not agree with germline; a read error may underlie this. V is TRBV7-9 and J is TRBJ1-1; perhaps TRBD1 as D (5 bases). Looked up from germline, CDR1 is SEHNR and CDR2 is FQNEAQ (reference sequence). The CDR3 runs 14 residues. The CDR3 DNA reads as TGTTCCAGCAGCTACAGGCCTGCGAACACTGAAGCTTTCTTT. Translated, it gives CSSSYRPANTEAFF. Full variable domain (remainder filled in from reference TRBV7-9 and TRBJ1-1): DTGVSQNPRHKITKRGQNVTFRCDPISEHNRLYWYRQTLGQGPEFLTYFQNEAQLEKSRLLSDRFSAERPKGSFSTLEIQRTEQGDSAMYLCSSSYRPANTEAFFGQGTRLTVV.

The J gene is TRBJ2-3, the V gene TRBV9, with 7 bases lining up with TRBD2. The J segment lost 3 bases and the V segment lost 0 bases, leaving 1 base of the junction unmatched. Germline lookup yields CDR1 SGDLS and CDR2 YYNGEE. The CDR3 is 14 residues long. The CDR3 DNA reads TGTGCCAGCAGCGTAGTGGGGGGGACAGATACGCAGTATTTT. Protein product: CASSVVGGTDTQYF.

The V and J genes are TRBV27 and TRBJ2-1; no clear D. The germline CDR1 and CDR2 sequences are MNHEY and SMNVEV (reference sequence). The CDR3 runs 15 residues. V dropped 2 bases and J dropped 0 bases, with 8 bases sitting between them. Written as DNA, the CDR3 is TGTGCCAGCAGTTTACTTCTTAGCTCCTACAATGAGCAGTTCTTC. Amino acid sequence: CASSLLLSSYNEQFF.

In its sample, this clone was seen once. An end of the junction differs from the germline gene, which may be a read error. The chain combines TRBV11-3 with TRBJ2-1; 9 nucleotides agree with TRBD2. The germline V gene has CDR1 SGHNT and CDR2 YENEEA. The CDR3 totals 18 residues. The CDR3 bases are TGTGCCAGCAGTTTAGGGGCTGTAGTAGCGGGAGTTCACAATGAGCAGTTCTTC. Protein: CASSLGAVVAGVHNEQFF.

The chain has TRBV9 and TRBJ2-2; D gene uncertain. CDR1 and CDR2 (germline): SGDLS, YYNGEE. V dropped 0 bases and J dropped 8 bases, with 5 bases sitting between them. This CDR3 is built from 12 residues. This chain's CDR3 is CASSVVGGELFF. The CDR3 nucleotides read TGTGCCAGCAGCGTAGTCGGTGGGGAGCTGTTTTTT.

This chain uses TRBV18 with TRBJ1-2; D may be TRBD1 (6 bases). The CDR3 has 12 residues. Germline assignment: CDR1 KGHSH and CDR2 LQKENI. The ends were cut back, 8 bases at V and 4 bases at J, with 11 bases in the middle. The CDR3 coding sequence is TGTGCCAGCCAGGACAGCTCCTATGGCTACACCTTC. Its translation is CASQDSSYGYTF.

The chain has TRBV2 and TRBJ2-1; tentatively, D is TRBD2 (6 bases). The V end lost 6 bases, the J end lost 6 bases, and 12 bases lay between the germline ends. The CDR3 has 13 residues. Germline CDR1 and CDR2: SNHLY and FYNNEI. The DNA for the CDR3 is TGTGCCAGCAGCGGCGGGACCACCAATGAGCAGTTCTTC. As protein: CASSGGTTNEQFF. Full variable domain (remainder filled in from reference TRBV2 and TRBJ2-1): EPEVTQTPSHQVTQMGQEVILRCVPISNHLYFYWYRQILGQKVEFLVSFYNNEISEKSEIFDDQFSVERPDGSNFTLKIRSTKLEDSAMYFCASSGGTTNEQFFGPGTRLTVL.

This clone was counted between two and nine times. The gene calls are TRBV15 and TRBJ2-7, with D unclear. V lost 1 base and J 6 bases, leaving 4 bases between the germline ends. The CDR3 is made up of 11 amino acids. The germline gives CDR1 LNHNV, CDR2 YYDKDF (reference sequence). CDR3 loop: CATSRGGEQYF. CDR3 DNA: TGTGCCACCAGCAGAGGCGGCGAGCAGTACTTC.

The chain joins TRBV10-3 to TRBJ1-6; 7 bases line up with TRBD1. The length of the CDR3 is 14 residues. Trimming removed 7 bases from V and 10 bases from J; junction bases left unmatched: 10. The germline gives CDR1 ENHRY, CDR2 SYGVKD. This chain's CDR3 is CAINGDRVGSPLHF. CDR3 bases: TGTGCCATCAACGGAGACAGGGTAGGGTCACCCCTCCACTTT.

This chain connects TRBV7-8 to TRBJ2-3; tentative D call: TRBD1 (6 bases). V shed 5 bases and J shed 3 bases, with 15 bases lying between them. The germline V gene has CDR1 SGHVS and CDR2 FQNEAQ. The CDR3 runs to 15 residues. The CDR3 DNA is TGTGCCAGCAGCACCCAACCGGGGACAACAGATACGCAGTATTTT. Translation: CASSTQPGTTDTQYF.

V is TRBV7-2 and J is TRBJ2-1; 9 positions match TRBD2. The V gene's germline CDR1 is SGHTA and CDR2 FQGNSA. V shed 4 bases and J 8 bases; nucleotides not matched to a gene: 15. The CDR3 runs to 17 residues. Here the CDR3 DNA reads TGTGCCAGCAGCTCTCGTAGCGGGGGACCCCTAGCCCATGAGCAGTTCTTC. Translated: CASSSRSGGPLAHEQFF. The entire variable domain, with the rest obtained from reference TRBV7-2 and TRBJ2-1, is as follows: GAGVSQSPSNKVTEKGKDVELRCDPISGHTALYWYRQSLGQGLEFLIYFQGNSAPDKSGLPSDRFSAERTGGSVSTLTIQRTQQEDSAVYLCASSSRSGGPLAHEQFFGPGTRLTVL.

The V and J genes are TRBV19 and TRBJ2-7; 7 positions match TRBD2. The germline CDR1 and CDR2 sequences are LNHDA and SQIVND (reference sequence). The V gene end was trimmed by 3 bases and the J gene end by 3 bases; junction bases not matched to a gene: 5. The CDR3 sequence is 14 residues long. The CDR3 DNA reads TGTGCCAGTAGTATCGGCTCGGGAGGCTACGAGCAGTACTTC. This gives the protein CASSIGSGGYEQYF.

The gene calls are TRBV9 and TRBJ1-3; D uncertain. The CDR3 loop spans 13 amino acids. Looked up from germline, CDR1 is SGDLS and CDR2 is YYNGEE. The V gene lost 3 bases and the J gene lost 9 bases, with 13 bases spanning the gap. CDR3 DNA: TGTGCCAGCAGCGCCCCCTCCGGGATCACCATATATTTT. The encoded protein is CASSAPSGITIYF.

The table lists this clone with a few counts. The chain carries TRBV27 and TRBJ2-1, with a weak D call TRBD1 (6 bases). The CDR3 totals 12 residues. Germline V CDR1 and CDR2: MNHEY, SMNVEV (reference sequence). V shed 2 bases and J shed 7 bases, with 6 bases lying between them. The CDR3 reads CASSLQGNEQFF. The DNA for the CDR3 is TGTGCCAGCAGTTTACAGGGGAATGAGCAGTTCTTC.

V gene TRBV6-6 combines with J gene TRBJ2-7; 12 bases line up with TRBD2. The CDR3 has 14 amino acids. Germline V gene lookup returns CDR1 MNHNY and CDR2 SVGAGI (reference sequence). V shed 7 bases, J shed 7 bases, and the junction held 8 bases outside the gene matches. CDR3: CASTETSGSGEQYF. CDR3 nucleotides: TGTGCCAGCACCGAGACTAGCGGGAGTGGTGAGCAGTACTTC.

The chain has TRBV5-1 and TRBJ2-3; TRBD1 matches 9 bases. The CDR3 runs to 14 residues. In germline, CDR1 is SGHRS, CDR2 YFSETQ. V shed 2 bases, J shed 5 bases, and the junction held 3 bases outside the gene matches. The CDR3 coding sequence is TGCGCCAGCAGCTTACGGACAGGGGAAGATACGCAGTATTTT. As protein: CASSLRTGEDTQYF.

The genes are TRBV5-4 and TRBJ2-5; perhaps TRBD2 as D (5 bases). V gave up 4 bases and J gave up 2 bases, with 21 bases separating them. This CDR3 is 17 amino acids long. Germline CDR1 and CDR2: SGHNT and YYREEE (reference sequence). CDR3 in amino acids: CASSPPLGAARQETQYF. The CDR3 DNA sequence: TGTGCCAGCAGCCCCCCGCTCGGAGCGGCCCGTCAAGAGACCCAGTACTTC.

The chain is built from TRBV5-1 and TRBJ1-1; maybe TRBD1 (5 bases). V lost 4 bases to trimming and J lost 4 bases, with 17 bases between them. The CDR3 loop spans 15 amino acids. The germline CDR1 and CDR2 sequences are SGHRS and YFSETQ. The CDR3 DNA sequence: TGCGCCAGCAGCCAGGATGGGGGGTGGGCCACTGAAGCTTTCTTT. This sequence encodes CASSQDGGWATEAFF.

Only a few counts were recorded for this clone. The chain uses TRBV6-1 and TRBJ1-3; D gene ambiguous. Germline V lookup: CDR1 MNHNS, CDR2 SASEGT. This CDR3 contains 11 residues. Trimming pared 6 bases from V and 3 bases from J, leaving 3 bases between. This CDR3 is CASRSGNTIYF. CDR3 bases: TGTGCCAGCAGGAGTGGAAACACCATATATTTT.

The chain uses TRBV6-4 and TRBJ2-1, with D tentatively TRBD2 (5 bases). This CDR3 has 13 amino acids. V was clipped by 2 bases and J by 10 bases, with 12 bases between them. The V gene's germline CDR1 is MRHNA and CDR2 SNTAGT. CDR3 region: CASSDASEGEQFF. As DNA, the CDR3 is TGTGCCAGCAGTGACGCTTCTGAGGGCGAGCAGTTCTTC.

The V call is TRBV30, the J call TRBJ1-6; D call uncertain. Germline CDR1 and CDR2: GTSNPN and SVGIG (reference sequence). V was shortened by 0 bases and J by 4 bases, with 10 bases between the two germline ends. The CDR3 loop spans 15 amino acids. This CDR3 is CAWSVGRGYNSPLHF. For the CDR3, the DNA is TGTGCCTGGAGTGTAGGTCGAGGGTATAATTCACCCCTCCACTTT.

This chain uses TRBV6-5 with TRBJ2-5; 9 bases agree with TRBD2. The trim removed 6 bases at V and 5 bases at J, leaving 7 bases unmatched. CDR3 size: 14 residues. Germline V lookup: CDR1 MNHEY, CDR2 SVGAGI. DNA of the CDR3: TGTGCCAGCAGAAACCCCAGCGGGGGGGAGACCCAGTACTTC. Its protein product is CASRNPSGGETQYF.

This rearrangement joins TRBV10-3 to TRBJ1-4; 8 bases map to TRBD1. The CDR3 loop spans 13 amino acids. Germline values: CDR1 ENHRY, CDR2 SYGVKD. V trimming: 11 bases; J trimming: 6 bases; junction bases outside the gene matches: 8. The CDR3 nucleotides are TGTGCCTCCTCAGGGGGCGCGGATGAAAAACTGTTTTTT. Its protein product is CASSGGADEKLFF.